This T cell receptor (beta chain) was profiled in a study of identical twins. The CDR3 runs 20 residues. Trimming removed 1 base from V and 0 bases from J; junction bases left unmatched: 11. Germline CDR1 is PRHDT and CDR2 is FYEKMQ (reference sequence). Template switching created a universal primer site, and the cDNA included unique molecular identifiers. TCRdb re-analysed the 5' RACE reads in MiXCR, keeping a single row per CDR3 protein. This table has about 220,000 distinct CDR3 sequences, 7.5% appearing once. The sample holds many counts of this clonotype. Antigen: not known. Findings of the study overall: It was cross-sectional statistical analysis, not following the same donors, that the conclusions relied on. Cord blood's abundant beta clonotypes had fewer insertions, unlike memory repertoires. Alpha sequences that were out-of-frame and twin-shared showed an excess of low generation probability.

The sample also formed part of further work on yellow fever vaccine responses in identical twins.

The sample was CD8+ T cells sorted from blood. The TCR was taken from a woman between 18 and 29 years old in good health. The V call is TRBV13, the J call TRBJ2-5, with TRBD2 matching over 13 bases. CDR3 DNA: TGTGCCAGCAGCTTAGCGATTCTCGGGACTAGCGGGATCAACCAAGAGACCCAGTACTTC. It specifies CASSLAILGTSGINQETQYF. The whole variable domain, remainder taken from reference TRBV13 and TRBJ2-5, is AAGVIQSPRHLIKEKRETATLKCYPIPRHDTVYWYQQGPGQDPQFLISFYEKMQSDKGSIPDRFSAQQFSDYHSELNMSSLELGDSALYFCASSLAILGTSGINQETQYFGPGTRLLVL.